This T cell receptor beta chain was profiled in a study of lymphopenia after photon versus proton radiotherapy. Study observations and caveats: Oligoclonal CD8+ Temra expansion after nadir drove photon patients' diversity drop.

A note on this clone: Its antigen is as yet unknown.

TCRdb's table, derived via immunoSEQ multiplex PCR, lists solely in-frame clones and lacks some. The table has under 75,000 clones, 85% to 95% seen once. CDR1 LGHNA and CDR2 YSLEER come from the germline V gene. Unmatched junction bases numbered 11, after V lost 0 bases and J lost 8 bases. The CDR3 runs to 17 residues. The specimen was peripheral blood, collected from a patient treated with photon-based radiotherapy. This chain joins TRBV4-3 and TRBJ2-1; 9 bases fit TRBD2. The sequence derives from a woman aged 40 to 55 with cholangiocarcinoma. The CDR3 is CASSQDQVAGEWDEQFF. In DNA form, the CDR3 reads TGCGCCAGCAGCCAAGATCAGGTAGCGGGAGAGTGGGATGAGCAGTTCTTC.